Detailed here is one T cell receptor beta chain. Clones were read by immunoSEQ multiplex PCR, and TCRdb kept only the in-frame ones, dropping some. The data contain about 24,000 clones, roughly four fifths of them singletons. The data belong to a study of blood T cell repertoires in COVID-19. The germline V gene has CDR1 SGDLS and CDR2 YYNGEE. The junction had 7 bases not matched to a gene; V was cut back by 0 bases and J by 4 bases. The CDR3 sequence is 16 residues long. The J gene is TRBJ1-3, the V gene TRBV9; 7 bases are a match to TRBD1. This clonotype was sampled from a human donor in a cohort sampled during active COVID-19. Source material: peripheral blood. For the CDR3, the DNA is TGTGCCAGCAGCGTAGCCGACAGGGCATCCGGAAACACCATATATTTT. Translated: CASSVADRASGNTIYF.